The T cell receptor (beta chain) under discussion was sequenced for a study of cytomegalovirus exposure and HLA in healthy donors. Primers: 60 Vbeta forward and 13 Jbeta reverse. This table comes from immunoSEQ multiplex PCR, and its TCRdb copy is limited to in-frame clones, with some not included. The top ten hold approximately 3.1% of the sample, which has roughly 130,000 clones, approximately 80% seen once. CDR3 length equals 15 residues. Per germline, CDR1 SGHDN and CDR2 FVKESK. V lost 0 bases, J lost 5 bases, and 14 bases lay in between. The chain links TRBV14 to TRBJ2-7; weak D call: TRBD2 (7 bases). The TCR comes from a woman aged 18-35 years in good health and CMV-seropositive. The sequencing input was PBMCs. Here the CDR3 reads CASSQDWTGGDEQYF. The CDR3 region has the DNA TGTGCCAGCAGCCAAGATTGGACGGGGGGCGACGAGCAGTACTTC.